These 2 T cell receptor beta chains share one sample of origin, sequenced in a study of blood T cell repertoires in COVID-19. Assay: immunoSEQ multiplex PCR; the TCRdb copy retains only in-frame clones and omits some. The data hold some 50,000 clones, with approximately 82% observed a single time. The material sequenced was peripheral blood. These receptors were taken from a human donor in a cohort sampled during active COVID-19.

The V call is TRBV5-4, the J call TRBJ2-5, with TRBD1 matching 10 bases. The CDR3 runs to 15 residues. Per the germline V gene, CDR1 is SGHNT and CDR2 is YYREEE (reference sequence). The J segment lost 4 bases and the V segment lost 1 base, leaving 4 bases of the junction unmatched. As DNA, the CDR3 is TGTGCCAGCAGCTTGCGACAGGGGGCGCGAGAGACCCAGTACTTC. Amino acid sequence: CASSLRQGARETQYF.

In nucleotides, the CDR3 is TGTGCCAGCAGCGCGACCACCCCGGGACAGGGATCACACATTCAGTACTTC. Amino acids: CASSATTPGQGSHIQYF. The chain carries TRBV5-6 and TRBJ2-4; 9 bases map to TRBD1. In germline, CDR1 is SGHDT, CDR2 YYEEEE. J lost 8 bases, V lost 4 bases, and 16 bases had no gene match. The CDR3 runs to 17 residues.